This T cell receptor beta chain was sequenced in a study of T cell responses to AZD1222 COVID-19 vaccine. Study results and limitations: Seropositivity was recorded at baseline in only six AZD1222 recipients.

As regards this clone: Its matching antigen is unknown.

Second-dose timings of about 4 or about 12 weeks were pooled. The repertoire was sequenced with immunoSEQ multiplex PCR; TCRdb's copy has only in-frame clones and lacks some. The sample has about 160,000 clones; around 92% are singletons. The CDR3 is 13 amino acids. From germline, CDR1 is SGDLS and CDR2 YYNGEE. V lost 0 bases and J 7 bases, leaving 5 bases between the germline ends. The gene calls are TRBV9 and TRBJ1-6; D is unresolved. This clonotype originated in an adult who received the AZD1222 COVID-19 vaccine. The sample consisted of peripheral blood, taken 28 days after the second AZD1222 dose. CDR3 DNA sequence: TGTGCCAGCAGCGTAGGAAAAAATTCACCCCTCCACTTT. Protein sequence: CASSVGKNSPLHF.